The 23 T cell receptor beta chains in this list originate from one sample, sequenced in a study of T cell repertoires in cytomegalovirus infection. TCRdb analysed the reads with MiXCR anew, one entry per CDR3 protein. The sample shows roughly 230,000 distinct CDR3 sequences, approximately 7% of them seen only once. The sample was PBMCs. The receptors originated from a human donor in good health (CMV status not recorded). Some clones in this sample may be carry-over from other donors' samples.

This clonotype was found many times. The chain joins TRBV20-1 to TRBJ1-1, with D possibly being TRBD1 (5 bases). The CDR3 has 13 amino acids. Germline V gene data show CDR1 as DFQATT and CDR2 as SNEGSKA (reference sequence). Trimming took 3 bases from V and 2 from J, leaving 10 bases between them. The CDR3 nucleotides are TGCAGTGCTAGTCCCGACAGCAACACTGAAGCTTTCTTT. Translated, it gives CSASPDSNTEAFF.

The table lists this clonotype with many counts. This chain uses TRBV10-1 with TRBJ1-5; D unclear. The V gene's germline CDR1 is WNHNN and CDR2 SYGVQD (reference sequence). Trimming took off 2 bases at V and 7 bases at J, with 9 bases between the two ends. The CDR3 has 13 residues. In nucleotides, the CDR3 is TGCGCCAGCAGTGAGGGCCTATCCCAGCCCCAGCATTTT. Its protein product is CASSEGLSQPQHF.

This clonotype was recorded at least ten times. This sequence joins TRBV7-8 and TRBJ2-3, with D hard to call. This CDR3 comprises 15 residues. The V gene lost 3 bases and the J gene lost 2 bases, with 12 bases spanning the gap. Germline lookup yields CDR1 SGHVS and CDR2 FQNEAQ. CDR3 in amino acids: CASSLVRVPTDTQYF. The CDR3 nucleotides read TGTGCCAGCAGCTTGGTCCGAGTTCCCACAGATACGCAGTATTTT. The full variable domain, in which reference TRBV7-8 and TRBJ2-3 provide the parts outside the CDR3, is GAGVSQSPRYKVAKRGQDVALRCDPISGHVSLFWYQQALGQGPEFLTYFQNEAQLDKSGLPSDRFFAERPEGSVSTLKIQRTQQEDSAVYLCASSLVRVPTDTQYFGPGTRLTVL.

This clonotype was seen ten or more times. CDR3 amino acids: CASSYGGTYEQYF. CDR3 DNA sequence: TGTGCCAGCAGTTACGGAGGGACCTACGAGCAGTACTTC. This chain connects TRBV6-2 or TRBV6-3 to TRBJ2-7; D is possibly TRBD2 (6 bases). Germline V gene lookup returns CDR1 MNHEY and CDR2 SVGEGT. V was shortened by 2 bases and J by 2 bases, with 7 bases between the two germline ends. The CDR3 consists of 13 residues.

The table lists this clonotype with many counts. The chain couples TRBV19 to TRBJ1-4, with D tentatively TRBD1 (6 bases). The CDR3 covers 12 residues. Germline values: CDR1 LNHDA, CDR2 SQIVND (reference sequence). Trimming took 10 bases from V and 7 from J, leaving 13 bases between them. This CDR3 reads CAISGDTEKLFF. The DNA for the CDR3 is TGTGCCATATCAGGGGATACTGAAAAACTGTTTTTT.

This clonotype was recorded at least ten times. V gene TRBV28 combines with J gene TRBJ2-2, with 13 bases aligning to TRBD2. This CDR3 comprises 14 residues. Germline V gene lookup returns CDR1 MDHEN and CDR2 SYDVKM. V shed 7 bases, J shed 6 bases, and the junction held 2 bases outside the gene matches. Here the CDR3 DNA reads TGTGCCAGCATCACTAGCGGGGGGGCCGGGGAGCTGTTTTTT. Residues: CASITSGGAGELFF.

A note on this clonotype: This CDR3 fails to terminate in the conserved phenylalanine or tryptophan, so it likely reflects a read error. The chain employs TRBV7-9 and TRBJ2-1, with D unresolved. This CDR3 region has 18 residues. Germline V gives CDR1 SEHNR, CDR2 FQNEAQ (reference sequence). Here the CDR3 reads CASTLTFPGSSFSNEQFL. In DNA form, the CDR3 reads TGCGCCAGCACCTTAACTTTCCCCGGGTCCTCCTTTTCCAATGAGCAGTTCCTC.

For this clonotype: A clone one base away is much larger, so this may be a read error. The chain couples TRBV20-1 to TRBJ1-2; TRBD1 is a possible D gene (5 bases). Per germline, CDR1 DFQATT and CDR2 SNEGSKA (reference sequence). With 6 bases removed from V and 3 bases from J, the gap between germline ends came to 14 bases. The CDR3 covers 13 residues. CDR3 sequence: CSARRGVDYGYTF. CDR3 nucleotides: TGCAGTGCCCGACGGGGCGTGGACTATGGCTACACCTTC.

This clonotype appeared many times. This chain connects TRBV6-2 or TRBV6-3 to TRBJ2-1, with a possible D match to TRBD2 (7 bases). Trimming cost V 8 bases and J 4 bases, with 12 bases left between them. The CDR3 length is 13 residues. Germline CDR1 and CDR2: MNHEY and SVGEGT. The CDR3 loop reads CASEGGAYNEQFF. CDR3 nucleotides: TGTGCCAGCGAAGGGGGGGCTTACAATGAGCAGTTCTTC.

This clonotype appeared many times. This chain joins TRBV7-2 and TRBJ1-3; D not resolved. This CDR3 is 11 amino acids long. V lost 5 bases and J 5 bases, leaving 4 bases between the germline ends. Per the germline V gene, CDR1 is SGHTA and CDR2 is FQGNSA. The CDR3 sequence is CASSPRNTIYF. CDR3 DNA: TGTGCCAGCAGCCCCAGAAACACCATATATTTT.

This clonotype has at least ten counts. The chain uses TRBV20-1 and TRBJ1-2, with TRBD1 matching 8 bases. CDR1 is DFQATT, CDR2 SNEGSKA, per germline (reference sequence). The ends lost 1 base at V and 8 bases at J; junction bases unmatched: 12. The length of the CDR3 is 15 residues. As DNA, the CDR3 is TGCAGTGCTAGAGTGGGCGGGGAGACAGGGGCCGGCTACACCTTC. It codes for CSARVGGETGAGYTF.

This clonotype was detected many times. This chain uses TRBV24-1 with TRBJ2-3; no firm D call. V was shortened by 1 base and J by 8 bases, with 18 bases between the two germline ends. The CDR3 covers 16 residues. Germline V gene data show CDR1 as KGHDR and CDR2 as SFDVKD. CDR3 residues: CATSDFKFGSKVTQYF. Here the CDR3 DNA reads TGTGCCACCAGTGATTTTAAGTTCGGATCGAAGGTTACGCAGTATTTT.

Ten or more counts support this clonotype. The V and J genes are TRBV7-9 and TRBJ2-2; D remains unclear. V was shortened by 8 bases and J by 5 bases, with 6 bases between the two germline ends. The germline V gene encodes CDR1 SEHNR and CDR2 FQNEAQ (reference sequence). The CDR3 is made up of 11 amino acids. CDR3 sequence (DNA): TGTGCCAGCCAAGGGACCGGGGAGCTGTTTTTT. Translated, it gives CASQGTGELFF.

In this sample, this clonotype turned up many times. J is TRBJ1-5 and V is TRBV7-9; D not resolved. CDR1 SEHNR and CDR2 FQNEAQ come from the germline V gene (reference sequence). The CDR3 is 13 amino acids. Trimming stripped 4 bases from V and 9 bases from J, with 13 bases between. The CDR3 sequence: CASSSDGLGPQHF. As DNA, the CDR3 is TGTGCCAGCAGCTCCGACGGCCTAGGGCCCCAGCATTTT.

This clonotype has a count of ten or more. The chain employs TRBV6-5 and TRBJ2-6; tentative D call: TRBD2 (7 bases). Trimming took 7 bases from V and 2 from J, leaving 12 bases between them. Per the germline V gene, CDR1 is MNHEY and CDR2 is SVGAGI. The CDR3 covers 15 residues. The CDR3 region is CASTEGGAGANVLTF. As DNA, the CDR3 is TGTGCCAGCACCGAAGGGGGGGCTGGGGCCAACGTCCTGACTTTC.

This clonotype was detected many times. This chain joins TRBV6-2 or TRBV6-3 and TRBJ1-1; D is ambiguous. V dropped 4 bases and J dropped 2 bases, with 14 bases sitting between them. CDR3 length equals 15 residues. Germline V lookup: CDR1 MNHEY, CDR2 SVGEGT. The CDR3, as DNA: TGTGCCAGCAGTTTACGACCTACAGCAAACACTGAAGCTTTCTTT. Encoded protein: CASSLRPTANTEAFF.

The sample holds many counts of this clonotype. CDR3 DNA sequence: TGTGCCACCAGGGGGGGAAACAGTCTCTACAATGAGCAGTTCTTC. It is translated as CATRGGNSLYNEQFF. V usage is TRBV6-4 and J usage is TRBJ2-1; either TRBD1 or TRBD2 may fit D (7 bases each). Between the trimmed V and J ends, which lost 10 bases and 3 bases, there was a span of 19 bases. The germline CDR1 and CDR2 sequences are MRHNA and SNTAGT. This CDR3 contains 15 residues.

There are many counts of this clonotype. J is TRBJ1-4 and V is TRBV5-6; D is possibly TRBD1 (5 bases). The V gene lost 1 base and the J gene lost 7 bases, with 14 bases spanning the gap. The length of the CDR3 is 15 residues. Germline CDR1 and CDR2: SGHDT and YYEEEE. CDR3 sequence: CASSLRDWMSEKLFF. The CDR3 DNA follows: TGTGCCAGCAGCTTGCGGGACTGGATGAGTGAAAAACTGTTTTTT.

The chain carries TRBV29-1 and TRBJ1-2, with 9 bases that match TRBD1. The CDR3 loop spans 14 amino acids. The germline gives CDR1 SQVTM, CDR2 ANQGSEA. Losses at the gene ends were 6 bases for V and 1 base for J; bases not matched to a gene: 6. CDR3 coding DNA: TGCAGCGTCCTGGACAGGGGCGTTAACTATGGCTACACCTTC. Amino acids: CSVLDRGVNYGYTF. Using reference TRBV29-1 and TRBJ1-2 for the parts outside the CDR3, the full variable domain is SAVISQKPSRDICQRGTSLTIQCQVDSQVTMMFWYRQQPGQSLTLIATANQGSEATYESGFVIDKFPISRPNLTFSTLTVSNMSPEDSSIYLCSVLDRGVNYGYTFGSGTRLTVV.

This clonotype has a count of ten or more. This chain connects TRBV7-6 to TRBJ2-1; a possible D gene is TRBD1 (8 bases). Germline loops: CDR1 SGHVS, CDR2 FNYEAQ. With 5 bases removed from V and 7 bases from J, the gap between germline ends came to 18 bases. This CDR3 comprises 15 residues. The CDR3 reads CASSPGQGGLNEQFF. CDR3 in DNA: TGTGCCAGCAGCCCAGGACAGGGAGGGTTGAATGAGCAGTTCTTC.

This clonotype was seen many times. The chain employs TRBV14 and TRBJ2-7; no reliable D call. Trimming shortened V by 1 base and J by 6 bases, and 16 bases separated the two germline ends. The germline V gene encodes CDR1 SGHDN and CDR2 FVKESK. This CDR3 spans 15 amino acids. The CDR3 region has the DNA TGTGCCAGCAGCCAAGTTGGCGGATCCCCCTCCGAGCAGTACTTC. Protein: CASSQVGGSPSEQYF.

This clonotype was detected only a few times. The rearrangement uses TRBV11-2 and TRBJ2-3; TRBD1 matches 9 bases. This CDR3 is built from 14 residues. Germline V gives CDR1 SGHAT, CDR2 FQNNGV. The ends lost 6 bases at V and 8 bases at J; junction bases unmatched: 9. The CDR3 DNA reads TGTGCCAGCAGTTCAGCAGACAGGGGGGTTACGCAGTATTTT. As protein: CASSSADRGVTQYF.

A note on this clonotype: A read error may explain this, as a much larger clone is one base away. The chain recombines TRBV20-1 with TRBJ1-2; D remains unclear. Germline V gene sequence: CDR1 DFQATT, CDR2 SNEGSKA (reference sequence). The CDR3 is made up of 12 amino acids. CDR3 region: CSAPTANYGCTF. The DNA for the CDR3 is TGCAGTGCTCCGACCGCTAACTATGGCTGCACCTTC.